The rows below give T cell receptor beta chains drawn from one sample of a study of cytomegalovirus exposure and HLA in healthy donors. TCRdb's table, derived via immunoSEQ multiplex PCR, lists solely in-frame clones and lacks some. The sample records about 25,000 clones, almost 70% being singletons. Sequenced: PBMCs. Every receptor here comes from a woman in her forties or fifties in good health and CMV-seronegative. Each CDR3 is given with its conserved first and last residue. The D gene is left open where the match is weak. Clone size is stated in some rows and not others, as once, few, many or a class when expanded.

V gene	clone size	J gene	D gene	CDR3 protein	CDR3 DNA
TRBV4-2	once	TRBJ1-2	TRBD1	CASSQPGQGGYGYTF	TGTGCCAGCAGCCAGCCGGGACAGGGTGGCTATGGCTACACCTTC
TRBV29-1	.	TRBJ2-3	TRBD2	CSTPRGGRTDTQYF	TGCAGCACCCCTAGGGGCGGGAGGACAGATACGCAGTATTTT
TRBV29-1	.	TRBJ2-3	.	CSVSERTDTQYF	TGCAGCGTTTCGGAGCGGACAGATACGCAGTATTTT
TRBV29-1	few	TRBJ2-1	.	CSVSSSYNEQFF	TGCAGCGTGAGTAGCTCCTACAATGAGCAGTTCTTC
TRBV19	.	TRBJ1-1	.	CASSWARLNTEAFF	TGTGCCAGTAGTTGGGCCAGATTGAACACTGAAGCTTTCTTT
TRBV6-1	few	TRBJ1-2	.	CASSEQGGINYGYTF	TGTGCCAGCAGTGAACAGGGAGGGATTAACTATGGCTACACCTTC
TRBV27	.	TRBJ1-2	.	CASRYRVYGYTF	TGTGCCAGCAGGTACAGGGTATATGGCTACACCTTC
TRBV29-1	.	TRBJ2-7	TRBD1	CSASGTGAAEQYF	TGCAGCGCCTCCGGGACAGGGGCCGCCGAGCAGTACTTC
TRBV9	.	TRBJ2-3	TRBD1	CASSPRQGQSTDTQYF	TGTGCCAGCAGTCCCAGACAGGGCCAGAGCACAGATACGCAGTATTTT
TRBV6-5	.	TRBJ1-5	.	CASSYSRLNNQPQHF	TGTGCCAGCAGTTACAGCAGGTTAAACAATCAGCCCCAGCATTTT
TRBV4-1	.	TRBJ2-2	.	CASSQEIRDTGELFF	TGCGCCAGCAGCCAAGAAATTAGAGACACCGGGGAGCTGTTTTTT
TRBV7-9	.	TRBJ1-4	.	CASSLGGGEKLFF	TGTGCCAGCAGCTTAGGTGGAGGGGAAAAACTGTTTTTT
TRBV30	few	TRBJ2-1	TRBD2	CAWSETLAGRLNEQFF	TGTGCCTGGAGTGAAACCCTAGCGGGGAGGTTAAATGAGCAGTTCTTC
TRBV4-1	.	TRBJ1-2	.	CASSQTRQADGYTF	TGCGCCAGCAGCCAAACCCGACAGGCGGATGGCTACACCTTC
TRBV13	.	TRBJ1-4	.	CASSFKSFNEKLFF	TGTGCCAGCAGCTTTAAATCTTTTAATGAAAAACTGTTTTTT
TRBV4-1	.	TRBJ2-7	TRBD1	CASSQGTVGGASYEQYF	TGCGCCAGCAGCCAGGGGACAGTTGGCGGCGCCAGCTACGAGCAGTACTTC
TRBV5-4	.	TRBJ2-6	TRBD2	CASSLKLAGAPGANVLTF	TGTGCCAGCAGCTTAAAACTAGCGGGAGCCCCCGGGGCCAACGTCCTGACTTTC
TRBV5-5	few	TRBJ1-1	.	CASSLQRAEAFF	TGTGCCAGCAGTCTCCAGCGAGCTGAAGCTTTCTTT
TRBV6-5	.	TRBJ1-5	.	CASAGPTAQPQHF	TGTGCCAGCGCGGGCCCCACGGCTCAGCCCCAGCATTTT
TRBV28	.	TRBJ1-1	TRBD1	CASSQTGAPRGAFF	TGTGCCAGCAGTCAGACAGGGGCCCCCCGGGGAGCTTTCTTT
TRBV10-1	.	TRBJ1-2	.	CASRIHTGSLNYGYTF	TGCGCCAGCAGGATCCATACAGGGTCCCTTAACTATGGCTACACCTTC
TRBV6-6	.	TRBJ2-2	.	CASSYSPANTGELFF	TGTGCCAGCAGTTACTCGCCAGCGAACACCGGGGAGCTGTTTTTT
TRBV5-1	.	TRBJ2-1	.	CASSLESGTIDRQFF	TGCGCCAGCAGCTTGGAATCCGGGACAATCGATCGGCAGTTCTTC
TRBV2	.	TRBJ1-1	.	CARQSNTEAFF	TGTGCCCGACAGAGCAACACTGAAGCTTTCTTT
TRBV2	.	TRBJ2-7	TRBD1	CASSDFGTGNEQYF	TGTGCCAGCAGTGATTTCGGGACAGGGAACGAGCAGTACTTC
TRBV6-6	once	TRBJ2-1	TRBD2	CAASTSGNTNEQFF	TGTGCCGCCTCGACTAGCGGGAATACAAATGAGCAGTTCTTC
TRBV6-5	.	TRBJ1-5	TRBD1	CASSYGRGLSWPQHF	TGTGCCAGCAGTTACGGCAGGGGGCTAAGCTGGCCCCAGCATTTT
TRBV29-1	few	TRBJ2-1	.	CSVEDRDLLHNEQFF	TGCAGCGTTGAAGATCGGGACTTGCTACACAATGAGCAGTTCTTC
TRBV5-1	.	TRBJ2-1	TRBD1	CASFAGTGGNEQFF	TGCGCCAGTTTTGCCGGGACAGGGGGAAATGAGCAGTTCTTC
TRBV7-6	.	TRBJ1-2	TRBD1	CASSLGQGADGYTF	TGTGCCAGCAGCCTAGGACAGGGGGCTGATGGCTACACCTTC